Given below is one T cell receptor (beta chain) in context. Its antigen is not known. There are 15 residues in the CDR3. Germline trimming cut 3 bases from V and 5 bases from J; bases unmatched to any gene: 2. The data originate from a study of CD8 T cells in ankylosing spondylitis. The study, taken as a whole, reports: Reportedly, significant enrichment of disease-linked clones occurred in matched ankylosing spondylitis synovial fluid. Apparently characteristic of ankylosing spondylitis blood was a TCR beta motif (fewer than ten highly homologous variants).

Quantitative barcoded 5'-RACE was used to prepare TCR beta libraries. One entry per CDR3 protein, called by TCRdb with MiXCR from the 5' RACE reads. The sample has some 290,000 distinct CDR3 sequences; 20% are singletons. The sample taken for sequencing was blood, either unsorted or a sorted T cell fraction (not recorded which). The chain has TRBV12-3 or TRBV12-4 and TRBJ1-6; TRBD1 matches 9 bases. The receptor was isolated from a male donor with ankylosing spondylitis or in good health (not recorded which). CDR3 nucleotide sequence: TGTGCCAGCAGTTTTCGACAGGGGGATAATTCACCCCTCCACTTT. This sequence encodes CASSFRQGDNSPLHF.